Presented here are 19 T cell receptor beta chains from one specimen sequenced in a study of blood T cell repertoires in COVID-19. Some clones are missing from TCRdb's copy, which holds only in-frame ones; the method was immunoSEQ multiplex PCR. The data contain 75,000 to 85,000 clones, more than 75% of them singletons. Sequenced input: peripheral blood. The receptor source for this set is a human donor in a cohort sampled during active COVID-19.

V usage is TRBV29-1 and J usage is TRBJ1-5; 7 bases map to TRBD1. The CDR3 totals 12 residues. Unmatched junction bases numbered 3, after V lost 7 bases and J lost 3 bases. From germline, CDR1 is SQVTM and CDR2 ANQGSEA. This chain's CDR3 is CSAGGHNQPQHF. The CDR3, as DNA: TGCAGCGCAGGGGGTCACAATCAGCCCCAGCATTTT. Complete variable domain (other parts from reference TRBV29-1 and TRBJ1-5): SAVISQKPSRDICQRGTSLTIQCQVDSQVTMMFWYRQQPGQSLTLIATANQGSEATYESGFVIDKFPISRPNLTFSTLTVSNMSPEDSSIYLCSAGGHNQPQHFGDGTRLSIL.

The chain is built from TRBV6-5 and TRBJ2-2; a possible D gene is TRBD2 (6 bases). Germline CDR1 MNHEY, CDR2 SVGAGI. Trimming took off 4 bases at V and 8 bases at J, with 11 bases between the two ends. The CDR3 runs 13 residues. As DNA, the CDR3 is TGTGCCAGCAGTTGGAGGGCCCCAGGGGAGCTGTTTTTT. The encoded protein is CASSWRAPGELFF.

The chain combines TRBV11-3 with TRBJ2-5; D is unclear. V lost 5 bases, J lost 2 bases, and 3 bases lay in between. This CDR3 region has 11 residues. Germline assignment: CDR1 SGHNT and CDR2 YENEEA. Here the CDR3 reads CASSPQETQYF. Here the CDR3 DNA reads TGTGCCAGCAGCCCTCAAGAGACCCAGTACTTC.

The rearrangement links TRBV27 to TRBJ2-6; no clear D. V was clipped by 4 bases and J by 0 bases, with 7 bases between them. Per germline, CDR1 MNHEY and CDR2 SMNVEV (reference sequence). There are 15 residues in the CDR3. The CDR3 nucleotides read TGTGCCAGCAGTTCTAGGTACTCTGGGGCCAACGTCCTGACTTTC. Amino acids: CASSSRYSGANVLTF.

This chain uses TRBV5-6 with TRBJ2-6; D is perhaps TRBD1 (5 bases). The CDR3 sequence is 18 residues long. V lost 0 bases to trimming and J lost 0 bases, with 13 bases between them. In germline, CDR1 is SGHDT, CDR2 YYEEEE. CDR3 protein: CASSLGTRGASGANVLTF. CDR3 coding DNA: TGTGCCAGCAGCTTGGGGACAAGGGGTGCCTCTGGGGCCAACGTCCTGACTTTC.

This clone was seen only once. This rearrangement joins TRBV9 to TRBJ1-5; 9 bases fit TRBD1. V trimming: 3 bases; J trimming: 6 bases; junction bases outside the gene matches: 7. CDR1 and CDR2 (germline): SGDLS, YYNGEE. The CDR3 consists of 15 residues. Written as DNA, the CDR3 is TGTGCCAGCAGCGCCGGGACAGGGTTCGTTCAGCCCCAGCATTTT. It codes for CASSAGTGFVQPQHF.

V usage is TRBV6-5 and J usage is TRBJ1-1; TRBD1 might be the D (5 bases). The CDR3 contains 14 residues. Germline V gives CDR1 MNHEY, CDR2 SVGAGI. Trimming took off 7 bases at V and 0 bases at J, with 12 bases between the two ends. The CDR3 reads CASNRQSMNTEAFF. CDR3 bases: TGTGCCAGCAATCGACAGTCCATGAACACTGAAGCTTTCTTT.

V gene TRBV25-1 combines with J gene TRBJ2-7; D may be TRBD1 (6 bases). The CDR3 runs to 11 residues. The ends were cut back, 2 bases at V and 11 bases at J, with 10 bases in the middle. The germline V gene encodes CDR1 MGHDK and CDR2 SYGVNS. As DNA, the CDR3 is TGTGCCAGCAGTGAAGGGGGCTCGGAGTACTTC. It is translated as CASSEGGSEYF.

V and J are TRBV4-1 and TRBJ1-2; TRBD1 matches 7 bases. There are 14 residues in the CDR3. The J segment lost 0 bases and the V segment lost 4 bases, leaving 2 bases of the junction unmatched. The germline V gene encodes CDR1 MGHRA and CDR2 YSYEKL. The CDR3 protein is CASSRDRANYGYTF. The CDR3 DNA reads TGCGCCAGCAGCCGCGACAGGGCTAACTATGGCTACACCTTC.

The chain couples TRBV9 to TRBJ2-7; possible D gene TRBD2, 7 bases. The CDR3 consists of 17 residues. Trimming cost V 3 bases and J 4 bases, with 23 bases left between them. Germline V gene data show CDR1 as SGDLS and CDR2 as YYNGEE. This CDR3 is CASSGTGTRGDWYEQYF. The CDR3 DNA is TGTGCCAGCAGCGGAACCGGGACACGGGGGGATTGGTACGAGCAGTACTTC.

This chain connects TRBV5-1 to TRBJ2-2; possible D gene TRBD1, 5 bases. V gave up 4 bases and J gave up 0 bases, with 13 bases separating them. The germline CDR1 and CDR2 sequences are SGHRS and YFSETQ. This CDR3 has 16 residues. The CDR3 nucleotides are TGCGCCAGCAGCATTATGACAGCAGCGAACACCGGGGAGCTGTTTTTT. This codes for CASSIMTAANTGELFF.

The J gene is TRBJ1-4, the V gene TRBV30; no clear D. The germline V gene has CDR1 GTSNPN and CDR2 SVGIG (reference sequence). Trimming removed 5 bases at V and 10 bases at J, with 11 bases between. This CDR3 has 11 residues. CDR3 protein: CAWGSAGKLFF. DNA of the CDR3: TGTGCCTGGGGGTCGGCGGGAAAACTGTTTTTT.

This chain connects TRBV7-2 to TRBJ2-5; D unresolved. The CDR3 totals 12 residues. Deletions cut 5 bases from V and 4 bases from J, with 8 bases between. CDR1 and CDR2 (germline): SGHTA, FQGNSA. The CDR3 loop is CASSLSRETQYF. The CDR3 region has the DNA TGTGCCAGCAGCCTCTCGCGAGAGACCCAGTACTTC.

J is TRBJ1-1 and V is TRBV14; the match to TRBD1 covers 7 bases. This CDR3 contains 14 residues. V lost 3 bases to trimming and J lost 4 bases; unmatched junction nucleotides: 5. The germline V gene has CDR1 SGHDN and CDR2 FVKESK. CDR3 in DNA: TGTGCCAGCAGCCAGCTCAGGGGGAGCACTGAAGCTTTCTTT. Protein product: CASSQLRGSTEAFF.

This clone has just one count. The V call is TRBV2, the J call TRBJ1-6; D uncertain. Germline V gene lookup returns CDR1 SNHLY and CDR2 FYNNEI. The CDR3 totals 13 residues. V was clipped by 6 bases and J by 1 base, with 4 bases between them. CDR3 nucleotide sequence: TGTGCCAGCAGGAGGTCCTATAATTCACCCCTCCACTTT. Protein: CASRRSYNSPLHF. Using reference TRBV2 and TRBJ1-6 for the parts outside the CDR3, the full variable domain is EPEVTQTPSHQVTQMGQEVILRCVPISNHLYFYWYRQILGQKVEFLVSFYNNEISEKSEIFDDQFSVERPDGSNFTLKIRSTKLEDSAMYFCASRRSYNSPLHFGNGTRLTVT.

This chain connects TRBV5-6 to TRBJ2-7, with 10 bases lining up with TRBD1. With 10 bases clipped from V and 1 base from J, the junction kept 8 bases outside the gene matches. This CDR3 comprises 14 residues. CDR1 is SGHDT, CDR2 YYEEEE, per germline. CDR3 in DNA: TGTGCCTGTCGACAGGGGGCCTTATCCTACGAGCAGTACTTC. Amino acids: CACRQGALSYEQYF.

The chain is built from TRBV6-1 and TRBJ1-5; maybe TRBD1 (5 bases). The length of the CDR3 is 17 residues. Germline CDR1 MNHNS, CDR2 SASEGT. V was shortened by 7 bases and J by 0 bases, with 19 bases between the two germline ends. CDR3 sequence reads: CASTEDTPRASNQPQHF. The CDR3 coding sequence is TGTGCCAGCACTGAGGATACCCCCAGGGCTAGCAATCAGCCCCAGCATTTT.

The chain uses TRBV7-2 and TRBJ1-2; no clear D gene. Germline V CDR1 and CDR2: SGHTA, FQGNSA. Trimming took off 5 bases at V and 4 bases at J, with 5 bases between the two ends. The length of the CDR3 is 11 residues. The CDR3 region is CASSLSYGYTF. For the CDR3, the DNA is TGTGCCAGCAGCCTGAGCTATGGCTACACCTTC.

Sample share makes this clone medium-sized. The chain employs TRBV7-2 and TRBJ1-1, with 9 nucleotides matching TRBD1. This CDR3 is 16 amino acids long. With 5 bases clipped from V and 1 base from J, the junction kept 8 bases outside the gene matches. From germline, CDR1 is SGHTA and CDR2 FQGNSA. The CDR3 nucleotides read TGTGCCAGCAGCCCTAGAGCGACAGGGGGGAACACTGAAGCTTTCTTT. Amino acid sequence: CASSPRATGGNTEAFF. The whole variable domain, filled in from reference TRBV7-2 and TRBJ1-1, reads GAGVSQSPSNKVTEKGKDVELRCDPISGHTALYWYRQSLGQGLEFLIYFQGNSAPDKSGLPSDRFSAERTGGSVSTLTIQRTQQEDSAVYLCASSPRATGGNTEAFFGQGTRLTVV.